One sample yielded the 8 T cell receptor beta chains listed below, sequenced in a study of identical twins. TCRdb reprocessed the 5' RACE reads via MiXCR and lists one record per CDR3 protein. The data hold a few hundred thousand distinct CDR3 sequences, with roughly 15% observed a single time. Another study also made use of these data, one on yellow fever vaccine responses in identical twins.

The sample consisted of CD4+ T cells sorted from blood. Source of these receptors: a woman under 30 in good health.

This clonotype was counted ten times or more. This chain uses TRBV5-1 with TRBJ2-3, with D possibly TRBD1 on 5 matching bases. Deletions cut 1 base from V and 3 bases from J, with 12 bases between. The CDR3 extends over 15 amino acids. Germline CDR1 reads SGHRS; CDR2 reads YFSETQ. This CDR3 reads CASSLIQGGTDTQYF. CDR3 nucleotides: TGCGCCAGCAGCTTGATCCAGGGTGGTACAGATACGCAGTATTTT.

Only a few counts were recorded for this clonotype. CDR3: CASSILGLPGETQYF. CDR3 DNA: TGTGCCAGTAGTATACTTGGACTCCCCGGGGAGACCCAGTACTTC. The chain carries TRBV19 and TRBJ2-5, with D perhaps TRBD2 (5 bases). The V and J ends lost 2 bases and 5 bases respectively, with 15 bases between them. Per the germline V gene, CDR1 is LNHDA and CDR2 is SQIVND (reference sequence). The CDR3 consists of 15 residues.

This clonotype occurred a few times. The CDR3 region is CASSYNPTGGTYGYTF. CDR3 sequence (DNA): TGTGCCAGCAGTTACAATCCTACAGGGGGGACCTATGGCTACACCTTC. This chain links TRBV6-5 with TRBJ1-2; 8 nucleotides line up with TRBD1. Germline V gene sequence: CDR1 MNHEY, CDR2 SVGAGI. V lost 2 bases to trimming and J lost 4 bases; unmatched junction nucleotides: 9. The CDR3 is made up of 16 amino acids.

This clonotype appeared many times. V usage is TRBV12-3 or TRBV12-4 and J usage is TRBJ2-5; D possibly matches TRBD1 or TRBD2 (6 bases each). The CDR3 contains 14 residues. Deletions cut 6 bases from V and 2 bases from J, with 13 bases between. The DNA for the CDR3 is TGTGCCAGCAGCTACGGGGGCCCACAAGAGACCCAGTACTTC. This translates into CASSYGGPQETQYF.

This clonotype appeared a few times. The rearrangement uses TRBV29-1 and TRBJ2-1, with D possibly being TRBD2 (7 bases). This CDR3 is built from 15 residues. CDR1 is SQVTM, CDR2 ANQGSEA, per germline. V lost 4 bases and J 9 bases, leaving 22 bases between the germline ends. CDR3 nucleotide sequence: TGCAGCGTTGCCAGCGGGTATCCGAGGGGGGGTGAGCAGTTCTTC. It encodes CSVASGYPRGGEQFF.

This chain uses TRBV11-2 with TRBJ2-1; TRBD2 aligns across 12 bases. Per germline, CDR1 SGHAT and CDR2 FQNNGV. The CDR3 totals 16 residues. Trimming at V came to 6 bases and at J to 8 bases, leaving 11 bases not matched to a gene. The CDR3 here is CASRLQTSGSGDEQFF. The DNA for the CDR3 is TGTGCCAGCAGATTACAGACTAGCGGGAGTGGGGATGAGCAGTTCTTC.

V is TRBV5-6 and J is TRBJ2-5; D not resolved. Germline CDR1 and CDR2: SGHDT and YYEEEE. This CDR3 contains 14 residues. V gave up 0 bases and J gave up 2 bases, with 8 bases separating them. The CDR3: CASSLGLTQETQYF. The CDR3 DNA sequence: TGTGCCAGCAGCTTGGGGCTAACTCAAGAGACCCAGTACTTC.

This rearrangement joins TRBV14 to TRBJ2-7; 10 bases agree with TRBD2. CDR1 SGHDN and CDR2 FVKESK come from the germline V gene. V lost 2 bases and J lost 2; bases outside the gene matches: 6. The CDR3 consists of 16 residues. The CDR3 region has the DNA TGTGCCAGCAGCCAATGGGGGACTAGCGTCACCTACGAGCAGTACTTC. This translates into CASSQWGTSVTYEQYF. Variable domain in full (rest from reference TRBV14 and TRBJ2-7): EAGVTQFPSHSVIEKGQTVTLRCDPISGHDNLYWYRRVMGKEIKFLLHFVKESKQDESGMPNNRFLAERTGGTYSTLKVQPAELEDSGVYFCASSQWGTSVTYEQYFGPGTRLTVT.